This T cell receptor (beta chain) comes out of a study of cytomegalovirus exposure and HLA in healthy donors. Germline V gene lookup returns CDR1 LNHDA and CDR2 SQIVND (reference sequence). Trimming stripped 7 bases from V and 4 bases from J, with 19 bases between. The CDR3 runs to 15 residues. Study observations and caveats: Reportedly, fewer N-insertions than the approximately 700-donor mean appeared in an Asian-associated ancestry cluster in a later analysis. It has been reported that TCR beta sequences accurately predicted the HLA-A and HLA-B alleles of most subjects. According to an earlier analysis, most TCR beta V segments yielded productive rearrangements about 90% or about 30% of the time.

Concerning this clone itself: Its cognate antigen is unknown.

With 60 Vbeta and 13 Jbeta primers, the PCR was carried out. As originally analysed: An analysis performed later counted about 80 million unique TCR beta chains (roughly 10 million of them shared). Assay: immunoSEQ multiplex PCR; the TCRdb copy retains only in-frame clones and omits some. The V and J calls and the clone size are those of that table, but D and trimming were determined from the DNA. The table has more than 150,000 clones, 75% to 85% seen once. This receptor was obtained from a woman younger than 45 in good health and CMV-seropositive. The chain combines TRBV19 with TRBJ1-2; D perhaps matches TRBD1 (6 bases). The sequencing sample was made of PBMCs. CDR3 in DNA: TGTGCCAGTACCACCCCGCAGGGGCAGGGCTATGGCTACACCTTC. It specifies CASTTPQGQGYGYTF. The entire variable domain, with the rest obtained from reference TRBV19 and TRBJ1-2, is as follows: DGGITQSPKYLFRKEGQNVTLSCEQNLNHDAMYWYRQDPGQGLRLIYYSQIVNDFQKGDIAEGYSVSREKKESFPLTVTSAQKNPTAFYLCASTTPQGQGYGYTFGSGTRLTVV.